Listed here are 28 T cell receptor beta chains from one sample, sequenced in a study of CD8+ T cells in alopecia areata. Extracted RNA was reverse transcribed, and the resulting cDNA served as sequencing template. The data were produced by immunoSEQ multiplex PCR, yet TCRdb's version contains in-frame clones alone and is incomplete. The repertoire has over 200,000 clones, roughly 64% of them found once; the top ten carry roughly 4.2%. The treatment is: oral pan-JAK inhibitor, 5-10 mg twice daily. The sample here was CD4+ T cells sorted from blood, taken at week 4, from a patient treated with tofacitinib. The receptors shown here come from a human donor with alopecia areata.

This clone was picked up a small number of times. The chain has TRBV7-2 and TRBJ1-5, with D unclear. Per germline, CDR1 SGHTA and CDR2 FQGNSA. The CDR3 is 13 amino acids. With 3 bases removed from V and 5 bases from J, the gap between germline ends came to 8 bases. CDR3 coding DNA: TGTGCCAGCAGCTTCCTGGGCCATCAGCCCCAGCATTTT. Protein product: CASSFLGHQPQHF.

This clone was detected once. The chain recombines TRBV29-1 with TRBJ1-6, with unresolved D. CDR1 is SQVTM and CDR2 is ANQGSEA in the germline V gene. V gave up 5 bases and J gave up 7 bases, with 12 bases separating them. The CDR3 is 13 residues long. CDR3: CSVSSRRNSPLHF. CDR3 nucleotide sequence: TGCAGCGTTTCGAGCAGGCGGAATTCACCCCTCCACTTT.

The genes are TRBV7-8 and TRBJ2-2, with 8 nucleotides matching TRBD2. The CDR3 sequence is 16 residues long. V dropped 4 bases and J dropped 7; count of bases not matched to a gene: 11. The germline V gene has CDR1 SGHVS and CDR2 FQNEAQ. The CDR3 DNA sequence: TGTGCCAGCAGCTCACCCTCGGGGGGGCCCATCGGGGAGCTGTTTTTT. The encoded protein is CASSSPSGGPIGELFF.

The chain uses TRBV7-9 and TRBJ1-6; D is possibly TRBD1 (6 bases). Trimming shortened V by 1 base and J by 7 bases, and 14 bases separated the two germline ends. This CDR3 contains 16 residues. CDR1 SEHNR and CDR2 FQNEAQ come from the germline V gene (reference sequence). The CDR3 nucleotides are TGTGCCAGCAGCTTAGATCGGTCCAGGGGCAATTCACCCCTCCACTTT. It is translated as CASSLDRSRGNSPLHF.

As for this clone: Other DNA sequences in the same sample also yield this CDR3. V gene TRBV29-1 combines with J gene TRBJ1-2, with D possibly being TRBD1 (6 bases). This CDR3 region has 11 residues. Trimming shortened V by 4 bases and J by 6 bases, and 9 bases separated the two germline ends. The germline gives CDR1 SQVTM, CDR2 ANQGSEA. CDR3: CSVGGADGYTF. The CDR3 region has the DNA TGCAGCGTTGGGGGGGCCGATGGCTACACCTTC. Full variable domain (outside the CDR3, taken from reference TRBV29-1 and TRBJ1-2): SAVISQKPSRDICQRGTSLTIQCQVDSQVTMMFWYRQQPGQSLTLIATANQGSEATYESGFVIDKFPISRPNLTFSTLTVSNMSPEDSSIYLCSVGGADGYTFGSGTRLTVV.

V gene TRBV4-2 combines with J gene TRBJ1-5; 7 positions agree with TRBD1. Trimming cost V 2 bases and J 2 bases; bases outside gene matches: 3. CDR1 is LGHNA and CDR2 is YNFKEQ in the germline V gene. The CDR3 runs to 15 residues. Written as DNA, the CDR3 is TGTGCCAGCAGCCAAACAGGGACAGGCAATCAGCCCCAGCATTTT. It codes for CASSQTGTGNQPQHF.

For this clone: It may be a read error: a sequence one base away is much more abundant. This same CDR3 is encoded by further DNA sequences in the sample. The genes are TRBV7-9 and TRBJ2-2; D not resolved. Trimming pared 3 bases from V and 1 base from J, leaving 0 bases between. This CDR3 spans 12 amino acids. Germline CDR1 SEHNR, CDR2 FQNEAQ (reference sequence). CDR3 sequence reads: CASSLNTGELFF. CDR3 DNA: TGTGCCAGCAGCTTGAACACCGGGGAGCTGTTTTTT.

The count of this clone is one. The chain combines TRBV4-2 with TRBJ1-5; TRBD1 is a possible D gene (5 bases). Germline-derived CDR1 and CDR2 are LGHNA and YNFKEQ. Trimming shortened V by 1 base and J by 6 bases, and 13 bases separated the two germline ends. CDR3 length: 15 residues. DNA for the CDR3: TGTGCCAGCAGCCAAGCTCGGGGGTTGGGTCAGCCCCAGCATTTT. Amino acid sequence: CASSQARGLGQPQHF.

The chain carries TRBV19 and TRBJ2-3, with D uncertain. Germline V gene lookup returns CDR1 LNHDA and CDR2 SQIVND (reference sequence). Trimming removed 8 bases at V and 1 base at J, with 4 bases between. The CDR3 extends over 11 amino acids. The CDR3: CASGGTDTQYF. DNA of the CDR3: TGTGCCAGTGGAGGCACAGATACGCAGTATTTT.

This chain links TRBV11-2 with TRBJ1-2; D is unresolved. V lost 3 bases and J 4 bases, leaving 3 bases between the germline ends. CDR3 length equals 11 residues. Germline lookup yields CDR1 SGHAT and CDR2 FQNNGV. The CDR3 region is CASSFGYGYTF. The CDR3 DNA reads as TGTGCCAGCAGCTTTGGCTATGGCTACACCTTC. Combining the CDR3 with reference TRBV11-2 and TRBJ1-2 gives the whole variable domain EAGVAQSPRYKIIEKRQSVAFWCNPISGHATLYWYQQILGQGPKLLIQFQNNGVVDDSQLPKDRFSAERLKGVDSTLKIQPAKLEDSAVYLCASSFGYGYTFGSGTRLTVV.

In DNA form, the CDR3 reads TGTGCCAGCGTGTTGGGACGGGAGACCCAGTACTTC. It yields the protein CASVLGRETQYF. The rearrangement uses TRBV2 and TRBJ2-5, with D perhaps matching TRBD1 or TRBD2 (5 bases each). CDR1 SNHLY and CDR2 FYNNEI come from the germline V gene. This CDR3 has 12 residues. The ends were cut back, 8 bases at V and 5 bases at J, with 12 bases in the middle.

The chain employs TRBV6-5 and TRBJ2-2; perhaps TRBD1 as D (6 bases). Trimming left V 6 bases short and J 6 bases short, with 17 bases between. Germline assignment: CDR1 MNHEY and CDR2 SVGAGI. The CDR3 is made up of 15 amino acids. CDR3 loop: CASREQGGVAGELFF. Written as DNA, the CDR3 is TGTGCCAGCAGGGAACAGGGTGGGGTCGCCGGGGAGCTGTTTTTT.

The gene calls are TRBV7-2 and TRBJ1-2, with 8 bases matching TRBD1. This CDR3 region has 13 residues. Germline CDR1 is SGHTA and CDR2 is FQGNSA. Trimming at V came to 5 bases and at J to 6 bases, leaving 5 bases not matched to a gene. CDR3 amino acids: CASSTRQGNGYTF. The CDR3, as DNA: TGTGCCAGCAGCACTCGACAGGGGAATGGCTACACCTTC.

This sequence joins TRBV10-3 and TRBJ2-5; 9 nucleotides agree with TRBD1. V lost 5 bases and J lost 7; bases outside the gene matches: 11. Germline V gene sequence: CDR1 ENHRY, CDR2 SYGVKD. The CDR3 extends over 15 amino acids. In nucleotides, the CDR3 is TGTGCCATCAGTCCCGCCATTCCGGGACAGGGGACCCAGTACTTC. Protein: CAISPAIPGQGTQYF.

The chain is built from TRBV4-3 and TRBJ2-7; D is unclear. This CDR3 contains 14 residues. The germline CDR1 and CDR2 sequences are LGHNA and YSLEER. V lost 1 base to trimming and J lost 6 bases, with 13 bases between them. CDR3 DNA: TGCGCCAGCAGCCAAGGGGGTACAATATGCGAGCAGTACTTC. Its translation is CASSQGGTICEQYF.

The chain joins TRBV7-6 to TRBJ2-5; 7 bases are shared with TRBD1. This CDR3 has 17 residues. Losses at the gene ends were 0 bases for V and 1 base for J; bases not matched to a gene: 8. Germline V CDR1 and CDR2: SGHVS, FNYEAQ. In nucleotides, the CDR3 is TGTGCCAGCAGCTTAGCGAGACAGGGATTGTTCCAAGAGACCCAGTACTTC. This encodes CASSLARQGLFQETQYF.

The genes are TRBV25-1 and TRBJ1-3; a possible D gene is TRBD1 (6 bases). The V gene's germline CDR1 is MGHDK and CDR2 SYGVNS. This CDR3 has 13 amino acids. The V and J ends lost 3 bases and 8 bases respectively, with 11 bases between them. CDR3 amino acids: CASSDGGLHTIYF. In nucleotides, the CDR3 is TGTGCCAGCAGTGACGGGGGGCTTCACACCATATATTTT.

This clone was seen more than once but under ten times. The CDR3 region is CASSLIEKNTEAFF. The CDR3 DNA follows: TGTGCCAGCAGCTTGATCGAGAAGAACACTGAAGCTTTCTTT. V gene TRBV5-6 combines with J gene TRBJ1-1; D is uncertain. Trimming removed 1 base at V and 1 base at J, with 8 bases between. This CDR3 spans 14 amino acids. Germline CDR1 and CDR2: SGHDT and YYEEEE. Together with reference TRBV5-6 and TRBJ1-1, the CDR3 gives the full variable domain: DAGVTQSPTHLIKTRGQQVTLRCSPKSGHDTVSWYQQALGQGPQFIFQYYEEEERQRGNFPDRFSGHQFPNYSSELNVNALLLGDSALYLCASSLIEKNTEAFFGQGTRLTVV.

The chain employs TRBV5-6 and TRBJ1-6; a weak D match, TRBD1 (5 bases). Germline V CDR1 and CDR2: SGHDT, YYEEEE. The CDR3 loop spans 14 amino acids. V lost 3 bases and J 9 bases, leaving 13 bases between the germline ends. CDR3 in DNA: TGTGCCAGCAGCTCGAGGGACCGATTTTCACCCCTCCACTTT. Its translation: CASSSRDRFSPLHF.

The chain joins TRBV29-1 to TRBJ2-2; 8 bases map to TRBD1. V lost 7 bases and J lost 5; bases outside the gene matches: 9. CDR3 length equals 14 residues. The germline V gene has CDR1 SQVTM and CDR2 ANQGSEA. The CDR3 is CSAGDRGSTGELFF. CDR3 nucleotides: TGCAGCGCTGGCGACAGGGGATCAACCGGGGAGCTGTTTTTT.

The genes are TRBV6-5 and TRBJ2-1, with D uncertain. The V end lost 0 bases, the J end lost 4 bases, and 10 bases lay between the germline ends. Germline CDR1 MNHEY, CDR2 SVGAGI. CDR3 size: 15 residues. This CDR3 is CASSYSGLRYNEQFF. CDR3 in DNA: TGTGCCAGCAGTTACTCTGGGCTACGGTACAATGAGCAGTTCTTC.

The chain carries TRBV9 and TRBJ2-1; possibly TRBD2 for D (6 bases). The length of the CDR3 is 13 residues. Trimming removed 4 bases at V and 7 bases at J, with 12 bases between. Germline V gene data show CDR1 as SGDLS and CDR2 as YYNGEE. CDR3 bases: TGTGCCAGCAGCTCCGGGACTCCTAATGAGCAGTTCTTC. Its translation is CASSSGTPNEQFF.

As regards this clone: The sample contains more than one DNA sequence encoding this CDR3. The genes are TRBV30 and TRBJ1-1; no definite D call. This CDR3 comprises 13 residues. Trimming stripped 0 bases from V and 2 bases from J, with 7 bases between. Germline lookup yields CDR1 GTSNPN and CDR2 SVGIG (reference sequence). CDR3 protein: CAWSVRGNTEAFF. The CDR3 DNA reads TGTGCCTGGAGTGTACGGGGTAACACTGAAGCTTTCTTT.

The rearrangement uses TRBV25-1 and TRBJ1-1; D is undetermined. The V gene lost 4 bases and the J gene lost 1 base, with 7 bases spanning the gap. This CDR3 region has 13 residues. Germline CDR1 is MGHDK and CDR2 is SYGVNS. The CDR3 is CASSALGNTEAFF. The CDR3 coding sequence is TGTGCCAGCAGTGCCCTTGGGAACACTGAAGCTTTCTTT.

This clone occurred once. This chain uses TRBV11-2 with TRBJ1-1; D gene ambiguous. Trimming took off 1 base at V and 11 bases at J, with 14 bases between the two ends. The CDR3 is 13 residues long. The germline V gene encodes CDR1 SGHAT and CDR2 FQNNGV. The CDR3 loop is CASSLAQPGAAFF. The CDR3 bases are TGTGCCAGCAGCTTAGCTCAACCTGGAGCGGCTTTCTTT.

A remark on this clone: Sequence at one end of the junction differs from germline and may be a read error. The gene calls are TRBV7-9 and TRBJ1-1; D call uncertain. Germline V gene data show CDR1 as SEHNR and CDR2 as FQNEAQ (reference sequence). This CDR3 comprises 12 residues. Here the CDR3 reads CAGSLTNTEAFF. The CDR3 nucleotides read TGTGCCGGCAGCTTAACTAACACTGAAGCTTTCTTT. The whole variable domain, filled in from reference TRBV7-9 and TRBJ1-1, reads DTGVSQNPRHKITKRGQNVTFRCDPISEHNRLYWYRQTLGQGPEFLTYFQNEAQLEKSRLLSDRFSAERPKGSFSTLEIQRTEQGDSAMYLCAGSLTNTEAFFGQGTRLTVV.

CDR3 in amino acids: CASSSGTDQETQYF. The CDR3 region has the DNA TGTGCCAGCAGCTCTGGGACGGATCAAGAGACCCAGTACTTC. The chain has TRBV5-4 and TRBJ2-5; either TRBD1 or TRBD2 may fit D (5 bases each). This CDR3 has 14 residues. CDR1 is SGHNT and CDR2 is YYREEE in the germline V gene (reference sequence). V lost 3 bases, J lost 2 bases, and 11 bases lay in between. Together with reference TRBV5-4 and TRBJ2-5, the CDR3 gives the full variable domain: ETGVTQSPTHLIKTRGQQVTLRCSSQSGHNTVSWYQQALGQGPQFIFQYYREEENGRGNFPPRFSGLQFPNYSSELNVNALELDDSALYLCASSSGTDQETQYFGPGTRLLVL.

This clone came up once. V gene TRBV29-1 combines with J gene TRBJ1-2; D not certain. The CDR3 length is 12 residues. Trimming removed 6 bases at V and 7 bases at J, with 15 bases between. Germline CDR1 SQVTM, CDR2 ANQGSEA. The CDR3: CSVATQTSGYTF. CDR3 in DNA: TGCAGCGTAGCTACCCAGACAAGTGGCTACACCTTC.